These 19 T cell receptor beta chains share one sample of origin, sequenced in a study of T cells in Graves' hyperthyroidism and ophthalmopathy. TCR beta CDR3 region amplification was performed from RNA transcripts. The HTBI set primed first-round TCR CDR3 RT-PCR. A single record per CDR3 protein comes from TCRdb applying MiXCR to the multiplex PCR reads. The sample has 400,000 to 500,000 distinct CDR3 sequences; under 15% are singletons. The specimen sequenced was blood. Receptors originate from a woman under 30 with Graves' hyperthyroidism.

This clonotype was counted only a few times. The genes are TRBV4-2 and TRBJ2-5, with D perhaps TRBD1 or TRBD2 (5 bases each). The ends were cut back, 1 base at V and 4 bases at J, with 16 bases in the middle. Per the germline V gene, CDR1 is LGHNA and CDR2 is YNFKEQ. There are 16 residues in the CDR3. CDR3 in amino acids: CASSQGGPGLGETQYF. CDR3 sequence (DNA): TGTGCCAGCAGCCAAGGAGGGCCAGGGCTTGGAGAGACCCAGTACTTC.

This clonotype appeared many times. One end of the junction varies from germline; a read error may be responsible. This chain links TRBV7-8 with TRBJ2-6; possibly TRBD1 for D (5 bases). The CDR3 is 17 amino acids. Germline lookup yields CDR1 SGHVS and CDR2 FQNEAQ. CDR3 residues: CASSLRQTGSGANALTF. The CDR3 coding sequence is TGTGCCAGCAGCCTACGCCAAACAGGCTCTGGGGCCAACGCCCTGACTTTC.

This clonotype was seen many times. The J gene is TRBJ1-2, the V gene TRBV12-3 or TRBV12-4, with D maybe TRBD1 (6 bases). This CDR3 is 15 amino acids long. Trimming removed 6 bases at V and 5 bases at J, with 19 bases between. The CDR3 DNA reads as TGTGCCAGCAGGGGACGGGACGGGGGCCTATATGGCTACACCTTC. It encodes CASRGRDGGLYGYTF.

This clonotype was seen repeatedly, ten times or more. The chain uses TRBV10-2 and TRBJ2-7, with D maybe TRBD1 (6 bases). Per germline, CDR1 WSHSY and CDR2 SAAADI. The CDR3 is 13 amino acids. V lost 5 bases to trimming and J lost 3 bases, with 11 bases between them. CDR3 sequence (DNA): TGCGCCAGCAGTCTGGACAGCTACTACGAGCAGTACGTC. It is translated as CASSLDSYYEQYV.

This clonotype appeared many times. CDR3 residues: CASSRGTSGRVVETQYF. CDR3 DNA sequence: TGCGCCAGCAGCCGGGGGACTAGCGGGAGGGTCGTGGAGACCCAGTACTTC. The rearrangement joins TRBV4-1 to TRBJ2-5; 16 positions agree with TRBD2. CDR1 and CDR2 (germline): MGHRA, YSYEKL. This CDR3 comprises 17 residues. With 4 bases clipped from V and 5 bases from J, the junction kept 7 bases outside the gene matches.

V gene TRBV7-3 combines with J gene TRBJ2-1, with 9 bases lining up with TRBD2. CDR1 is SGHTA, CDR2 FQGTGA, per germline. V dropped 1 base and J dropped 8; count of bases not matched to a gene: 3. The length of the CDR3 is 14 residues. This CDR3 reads CASSLIAGEDEQFF. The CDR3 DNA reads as TGTGCCAGCAGCTTAATAGCGGGAGAGGATGAGCAGTTCTTC.

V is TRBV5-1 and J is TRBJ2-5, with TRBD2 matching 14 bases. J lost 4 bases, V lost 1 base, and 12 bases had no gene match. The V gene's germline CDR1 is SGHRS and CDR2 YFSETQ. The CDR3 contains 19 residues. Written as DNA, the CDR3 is TGCGCCAGCAGCTTGTTCGGGACTAGCGGGAGAACGAGTTTAGAGACCCAGTACTTC. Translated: CASSLFGTSGRTSLETQYF.

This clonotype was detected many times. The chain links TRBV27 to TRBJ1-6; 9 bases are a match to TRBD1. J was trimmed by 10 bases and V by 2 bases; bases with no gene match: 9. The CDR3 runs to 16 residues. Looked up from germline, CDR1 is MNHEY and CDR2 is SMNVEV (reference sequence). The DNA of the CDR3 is TGTGCCAGCAGTTTACAATCGACAGGGGGGTACTCACCCCTCCACTTT. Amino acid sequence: CASSLQSTGGYSPLHF.

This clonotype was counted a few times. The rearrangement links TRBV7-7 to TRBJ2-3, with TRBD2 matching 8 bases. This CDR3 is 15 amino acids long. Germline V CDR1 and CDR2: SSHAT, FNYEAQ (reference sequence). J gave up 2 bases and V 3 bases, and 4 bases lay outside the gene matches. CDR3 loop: CASSFYGRATDTQYF. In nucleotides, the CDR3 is TGTGCCAGCAGCTTCTACGGGAGGGCCACAGATACGCAGTATTTT.

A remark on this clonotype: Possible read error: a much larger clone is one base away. CDR3 in amino acids: CASSYPQSGRAHEQYF. The CDR3 DNA is TGTGCCAGCAGTTACCCCCAAAGCGGGAGGGCCCACGAGCAGTACTTC. The genes are TRBV6-5 and TRBJ2-7; TRBD2 matches at 10 bases. Germline V gives CDR1 MNHEY, CDR2 SVGAGI. CDR3 size: 16 residues. V shed 2 bases, J shed 5 bases, and the junction held 9 bases outside the gene matches.

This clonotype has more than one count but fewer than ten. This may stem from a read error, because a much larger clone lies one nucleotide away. In DNA, the CDR3 is TGTGCCAGCAGCGCACTAGCGGGAGGGCGAGGTGAGCAGTTCTTC. Its protein product is CASSALAGGRGEQFF. The chain links TRBV11-2 to TRBJ2-1; 13 nucleotides agree with TRBD2. The CDR3 has 15 residues. V lost 5 bases to trimming and J lost 9 bases; unmatched junction nucleotides: 7. CDR1 SGHAT and CDR2 FQNNGV come from the germline V gene.

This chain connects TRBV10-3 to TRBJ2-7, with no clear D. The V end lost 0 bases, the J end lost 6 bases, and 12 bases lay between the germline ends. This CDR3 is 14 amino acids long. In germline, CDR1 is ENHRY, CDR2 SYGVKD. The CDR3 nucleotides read TGTGCCATCAGTGAGTCTGAAGTTGCTCCCGAGCAGTACGTC. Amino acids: CAISESEVAPEQYV.

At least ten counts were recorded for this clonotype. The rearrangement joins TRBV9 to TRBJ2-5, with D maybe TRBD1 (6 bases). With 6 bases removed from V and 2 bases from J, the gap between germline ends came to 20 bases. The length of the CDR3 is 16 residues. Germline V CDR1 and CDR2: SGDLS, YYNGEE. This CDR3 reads CASTAPLRTDQETQYF. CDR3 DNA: TGTGCCAGCACCGCCCCACTTCGGACAGATCAAGAGACCCAGTACTTC.

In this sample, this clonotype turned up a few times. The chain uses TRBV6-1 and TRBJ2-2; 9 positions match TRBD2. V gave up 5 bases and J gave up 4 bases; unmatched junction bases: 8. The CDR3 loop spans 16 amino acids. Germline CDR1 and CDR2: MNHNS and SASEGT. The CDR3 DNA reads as TGTGCCAGCAGTCGACGGACTAGCGTGCGCACCGGGGAGCTGTTTTTT. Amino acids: CASSRRTSVRTGELFF.

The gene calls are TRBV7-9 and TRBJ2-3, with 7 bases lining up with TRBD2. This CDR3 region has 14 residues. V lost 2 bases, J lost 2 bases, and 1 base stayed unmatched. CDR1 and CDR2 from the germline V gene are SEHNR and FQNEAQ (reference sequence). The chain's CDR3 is CASSLLAATDTQYF. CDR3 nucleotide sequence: TGTGCCAGCAGCTTACTAGCGGCCACAGATACGCAGTATTTT.

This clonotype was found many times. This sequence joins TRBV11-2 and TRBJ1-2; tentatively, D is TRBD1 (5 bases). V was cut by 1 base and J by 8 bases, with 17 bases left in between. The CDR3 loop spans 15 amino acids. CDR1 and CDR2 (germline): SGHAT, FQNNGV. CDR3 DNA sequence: TGTGCCAGCAGCTTAGCGGTAGGGGCCCATTGGGGCTACACCTTC. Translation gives CASSLAVGAHWGYTF.

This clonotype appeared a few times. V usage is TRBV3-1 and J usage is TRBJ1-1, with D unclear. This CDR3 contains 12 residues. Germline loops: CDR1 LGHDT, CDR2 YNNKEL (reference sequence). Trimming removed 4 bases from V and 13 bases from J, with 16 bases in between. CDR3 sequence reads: CASSPPGGSGFF. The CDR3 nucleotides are TGTGCCAGCAGCCCCCCCGGAGGCTCGGGTTTCTTT.

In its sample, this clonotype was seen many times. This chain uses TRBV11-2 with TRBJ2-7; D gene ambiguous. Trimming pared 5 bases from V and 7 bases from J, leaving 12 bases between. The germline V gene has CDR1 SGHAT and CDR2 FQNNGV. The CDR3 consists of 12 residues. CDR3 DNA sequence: TGTGCCAGCAGCCCCAGCGTAGTAGAGCAGTACTTC. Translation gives CASSPSVVEQYF.

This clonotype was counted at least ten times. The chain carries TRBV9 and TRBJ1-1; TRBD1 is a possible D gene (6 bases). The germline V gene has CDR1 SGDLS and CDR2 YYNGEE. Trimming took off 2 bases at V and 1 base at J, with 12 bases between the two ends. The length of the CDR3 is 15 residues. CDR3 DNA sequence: TGTGCCAGCAGCGTTCAGGGGCCTGGGAACACTGAAGCTTTCTTT. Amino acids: CASSVQGPGNTEAFF.